The 23 T cell receptor beta chains presented below share a single source sample, sequenced in a study of T-cell memory formation after mild COVID-19. TCRdb re-called the 5' RACE reads through MiXCR, storing one row per CDR3 protein. Of approximately 300,000 distinct CDR3 sequences in the sample, approximately 19% were seen once. Sample: PBMCs or a T cell subset sorted from them (not recorded which). Receptor source: a man aged 18 to 29 who had mild COVID-19 (a few samples of this study predate the infection). Cell type and time point are not known.

A single count supports this clonotype. In nucleotides, the CDR3 is TGTGCCAGCAGCGTTAGACAGACTAACTATGGCTACACCTTC. This encodes CASSVRQTNYGYTF. The genes are TRBV11-2 and TRBJ1-2; D is perhaps TRBD1 (5 bases). Germline CDR1 and CDR2: SGHAT and FQNNGV. Between the trimmed V and J ends, which lost 5 bases and 0 bases, there was a span of 10 bases. The CDR3 length is 14 residues.

This clonotype was seen a handful of times. The chain combines TRBV5-6 with TRBJ2-5; TRBD2 might be the D (5 bases). CDR3 length equals 15 residues. The germline gives CDR1 SGHDT, CDR2 YYEEEE. V lost 2 bases and J lost 1, with 12 bases in between. The CDR3 spells CASSFVGSGQETQYF. DNA for the CDR3: TGTGCCAGCAGCTTTGTCGGCAGCGGCCAAGAGACCCAGTACTTC.

This clonotype came up many times. The chain is built from TRBV6-5 and TRBJ2-2; 8 bases match TRBD1. The CDR3 has 15 amino acids. CDR1 and CDR2 (germline): MNHEY, SVGAGI. Unmatched junction bases numbered 6, after V lost 6 bases and J lost 3 bases. The CDR3 DNA sequence: TGTGCCAGCAGACTCCCGGACAGGGACACCGGGGAGCTGTTTTTT. It encodes CASRLPDRDTGELFF.

This clonotype was recorded many times. The chain links TRBV7-2 to TRBJ2-7, with 12 bases that match TRBD2. CDR3 length: 16 residues. Germline V CDR1 and CDR2: SGHTA, FQGNSA. The J segment lost 1 base and the V segment lost 4 bases, leaving 5 bases of the junction unmatched. CDR3 in amino acids: CASSSPTSGGSYEQYF. Here the CDR3 DNA reads TGTGCCAGCAGCTCGCCGACTAGCGGGGGATCCTACGAGCAGTACTTC.

This rearrangement joins TRBV9 to TRBJ1-2; perhaps TRBD1 as D (5 bases). The germline gives CDR1 SGDLS, CDR2 YYNGEE. Trimming cost V 4 bases and J 4 bases, with 14 bases left between them. CDR3 length: 14 amino acids. The DNA for the CDR3 is TGTGCCAGCAGCCTCCTATCCGACAGCTATGGCTACACCTTC. Protein product: CASSLLSDSYGYTF.

This chain links TRBV4-3 with TRBJ2-7; 8 nucleotides agree with TRBD2. Per the germline V gene, CDR1 is LGHNA and CDR2 is YSLEER. J was trimmed by 2 bases and V by 0 bases; bases with no gene match: 3. This CDR3 comprises 15 residues. CDR3 bases: TGCGCCAGCAGCCAAGAACGGCGGGGGGCCTACGAGCAGTACTTC. The encoded protein is CASSQERRGAYEQYF.

There are a few counts of this clonotype. V and J are TRBV5-1 and TRBJ2-5; D call uncertain. There are 14 residues in the CDR3. V was pared by 0 bases and J by 3 bases, with 9 bases between. Germline loops: CDR1 SGHRS, CDR2 YFSETQ. Written as DNA, the CDR3 is TGCGCCAGCAGCTTGGATGTAGGGAAAGAGACCCAGTACTTC. Translation: CASSLDVGKETQYF.

As DNA, the CDR3 is TGCAGTGCTAGAGTGCACAGTTCTGGAAACACCATATATTTT. As protein: CSARVHSSGNTIYF. The chain carries TRBV20-1 and TRBJ1-3; D is ambiguous. This CDR3 comprises 14 residues. Trimming cost V 1 base and J 1 base, with 8 bases left between them. Germline values: CDR1 DFQATT, CDR2 SNEGSKA (reference sequence).

This clonotype appeared a few times. As DNA, the CDR3 is TGTGCCAGCAGTCCGGGACATTATTTGGCCGGTGAGCAGTTCTTC. It translates to CASSPGHYLAGEQFF. This rearrangement joins TRBV7-3 to TRBJ2-1, with a possible D match to TRBD1 (6 bases). V was trimmed by 6 bases and J by 9 bases, leaving 21 bases between them. Germline values: CDR1 SGHTA, CDR2 FQGTGA. The CDR3 totals 15 residues. The full variable domain, completed using reference TRBV7-3 and TRBJ2-1, is GAGVSQTPSNKVTEKGKYVELRCDPISGHTALYWYRQSLGQGPEFLIYFQGTGAADDSGLPNDRFFAVRPEGSVSTLKIQRTERGDSAVYLCASSPGHYLAGEQFFGPGTRLTVL.

The CDR3 DNA sequence: TGCAGTGCTATTAGCCGAGGGACTAGAAAATTCTTC. Its protein is CSAISRGTRKFF. The chain joins TRBV20-1 to TRBJ2-1; 8 nucleotides align to TRBD2. The CDR3 is made up of 12 amino acids. V shed 4 bases, J shed 16 bases, and the junction held 12 bases outside the gene matches. Germline V lookup: CDR1 DFQATT, CDR2 SNEGSKA (reference sequence).

This clonotype was seen only a few times. The chain joins TRBV7-2 to TRBJ2-3, with D unresolved. Germline values: CDR1 SGHTA, CDR2 FQGNSA. The V end lost 5 bases, the J end lost 7 bases, and 13 bases lay between the germline ends. This CDR3 comprises 13 residues. The CDR3 DNA sequence: TGTGCCAGCAGCGAAGATCCAAACAATACGCAGTATTTT. As protein: CASSEDPNNTQYF.

The chain joins TRBV18 to TRBJ1-1; D unclear. Germline-derived CDR1 and CDR2 are KGHSH and LQKENI. The V and J ends lost 1 base and 1 base respectively, with 7 bases between them. The CDR3 is made up of 14 amino acids. The CDR3 protein is CASSPLAGNTEAFF. The CDR3 nucleotides are TGTGCCAGCTCACCACTCGCAGGGAACACTGAAGCTTTCTTT.

The chain joins TRBV28 to TRBJ2-1; 9 bases are a match to TRBD1. This CDR3 spans 15 amino acids. The V gene end was trimmed by 3 bases and the J gene end by 3 bases; junction bases not matched to a gene: 3. CDR1 MDHEN and CDR2 SYDVKM come from the germline V gene. DNA of the CDR3: TGTGCCAGCAGTTTCCGGGACAGGGTCTACAATGAGCAGTTCTTC. This translates into CASSFRDRVYNEQFF.

This clonotype was picked up a small number of times. The rearrangement joins TRBV5-1 to TRBJ1-1; D may be TRBD1 (6 bases). Germline V gives CDR1 SGHRS, CDR2 YFSETQ. The CDR3 is made up of 12 amino acids. V was shortened by 7 bases and J by 1 base, with 8 bases between the two germline ends. CDR3 in amino acids: CASGTQNTEAFF. Here the CDR3 DNA reads TGCGCCAGCGGGACACAGAACACTGAAGCTTTCTTT.

This clonotype was detected many times. J is TRBJ2-7 and V is TRBV4-1; D is unresolved. In germline, CDR1 is MGHRA, CDR2 YSYEKL. This CDR3 has 13 residues. Trimming removed 0 bases at V and 3 bases at J, with 6 bases between. The CDR3 sequence is CASSQEASYEQYV. As DNA, the CDR3 is TGCGCCAGCAGCCAAGAGGCCAGCTACGAGCAGTACGTC.

In its sample, this clonotype was seen a few times. The V gene is TRBV20-1, the J gene TRBJ2-1, with TRBD2 identical over 8 bases. The CDR3 consists of 14 residues. With V trimmed by 2 bases and J by 4 bases, 4 bases remained unmatched. Germline V CDR1 and CDR2: DFQATT, SNEGSKA (reference sequence). DNA for the CDR3: TGCAGTGCTAGATTAGCGGGGCGGTACAATGAGCAGTTCTTC. As protein: CSARLAGRYNEQFF.

This clonotype was observed a few times. This sequence joins TRBV7-6 and TRBJ1-4; D is perhaps TRBD1 (6 bases). Looked up from germline, CDR1 is SGHVS and CDR2 is FNYEAQ. Deletions cut 1 base from V and 8 bases from J, with 11 bases between. CDR3 length: 14 residues. The CDR3 here is CASSLGTRGEKLFF. The CDR3 region has the DNA TGTGCCAGCAGCTTAGGAACAAGGGGGGAAAAACTGTTTTTT.

There are a few counts of this clonotype. This chain links TRBV11-1 with TRBJ2-5; D is unclear. Trimming cost V 0 bases and J 5 bases, with 13 bases left between them. CDR1 is SGHAT and CDR2 is FQDESV in the germline V gene (reference sequence). The CDR3 sequence is 15 residues long. As DNA, the CDR3 is TGTGCCAGCAGCTTAGCTAGCACGGGTCGCGAGACCCAGTACTTC. The encoded protein is CASSLASTGRETQYF. Together with reference TRBV11-1 and TRBJ2-5, the CDR3 gives the full variable domain: EAEVAQSPRYKITEKSQAVAFWCDPISGHATLYWYRQILGQGPELLVQFQDESVVDDSQLPKDRFSAERLKGVDSTLKIQPAELGDSAMYLCASSLASTGRETQYFGPGTRLLVL.

The chain carries TRBV25-1 and TRBJ2-1, with 10 bases aligning to TRBD1. The V gene's germline CDR1 is MGHDK and CDR2 SYGVNS. This CDR3 is 15 amino acids long. V shed 6 bases and J 5 bases; nucleotides not matched to a gene: 7. The CDR3 sequence: CASRNYGTGDNEQFF. CDR3 DNA: TGTGCCAGCAGGAATTATGGGACAGGGGACAATGAGCAGTTCTTC.

The V call is TRBV30, the J call TRBJ1-4; unclear D gene. Germline values: CDR1 GTSNPN, CDR2 SVGIG (reference sequence). The CDR3 sequence is 13 residues long. Between the trimmed V and J ends, which lost 0 bases and 4 bases, there was a span of 6 bases. CDR3 in amino acids: CAWSVRFNEKLFF. Here the CDR3 DNA reads TGTGCCTGGAGTGTACGGTTTAATGAAAAACTGTTTTTT.

This clonotype turned up a few times. The chain uses TRBV7-8 and TRBJ1-3, with a weak D call TRBD1 (5 bases). This CDR3 is 15 amino acids long. Trimming removed 5 bases from V and 4 bases from J, with 15 bases in between. Germline V gene lookup returns CDR1 SGHVS and CDR2 FQNEAQ. The CDR3 DNA reads TGTGCCAGCAGCATCCTCTGGGGCGGGGGAAACACCATATATTTT. Translation gives CASSILWGGGNTIYF.

This clonotype was picked up a small number of times. The chain carries TRBV7-3 and TRBJ2-5; perhaps TRBD2 as D (6 bases). This CDR3 comprises 14 residues. Trimming cost V 4 bases and J 1 base, with 10 bases left between them. In germline, CDR1 is SGHTA, CDR2 FQGTGA. DNA of the CDR3: TGTGCCAGCAGCTCAGGGACTCCCCAAGAGACCCAGTACTTC. This sequence encodes CASSSGTPQETQYF.

The chain uses TRBV5-1 and TRBJ2-7; 14 bases line up with TRBD2. V was pared by 3 bases and J by 3 bases, with 5 bases of the junction left unmatched. Germline V gene lookup returns CDR1 SGHRS and CDR2 YFSETQ. CDR3 length equals 16 residues. CDR3 coding DNA: TGCGCCAGCAGCTCGACTAGCGGGGGGGCAAACTACGAGCAGTACTTC. Amino acid sequence: CASSSTSGGANYEQYF.